Below, 28 T cell receptor beta chains from the same sample are listed, as sequenced in a study of early T cells in non-severe SARS-CoV-2 infection. TCRdb itself ran the 5' RACE reads through MiXCR, one entry per CDR3 protein. The sample yields tens of thousands of distinct CDR3 sequences, 5% to 7% seen once. Sequenced input: whole blood. These receptors were collected from an adult who was a healthcare worker with PCR-confirmed SARS-CoV-2 infection or an uninfected control (not recorded which).

This clonotype came up many times. The chain combines TRBV15 with TRBJ2-3, with D unclear. V was cut by 5 bases and J by 2 bases, with 5 bases left in between. The germline V gene encodes CDR1 LNHNV and CDR2 YYDKDF (reference sequence). The CDR3 length is 12 residues. The CDR3 loop reads CATSSYTDTQYF. The CDR3 DNA reads as TGTGCCACCAGCTCCTACACAGATACGCAGTATTTT. Complete variable domain (other parts from reference TRBV15 and TRBJ2-3): DAMVIQNPRYQVTQFGKPVTLSCSQTLNHNVMYWYQQKSSQAPKLLFHYYDKDFNNEADTPDNFQSRRPNTSFCFLDIRSPGLGDTAMYLCATSSYTDTQYFGPGTRLTVL.

This clonotype was counted at least ten times. The chain is built from TRBV12-3 or TRBV12-4 and TRBJ2-1; 16 nucleotides line up with TRBD2. This CDR3 spans 16 amino acids. Trimming removed 4 bases from V and 8 bases from J; junction bases left unmatched: 5. CDR3 bases: TGTGCCAGCAGTTGGACCGGGACTAGCGGGAGGGATGAGCAGTTCTTC. Amino acid sequence: CASSWTGTSGRDEQFF.

This chain connects TRBV19 to TRBJ2-5; D may be TRBD2 (6 bases). The length of the CDR3 is 14 residues. Germline assignment: CDR1 LNHDA and CDR2 SQIVND (reference sequence). Trimming took off 3 bases at V and 5 bases at J, with 13 bases between the two ends. The CDR3: CASSIDGSRETQYF. CDR3 sequence (DNA): TGTGCCAGTAGTATCGACGGGAGCCGGGAGACCCAGTACTTC.

This clonotype was counted ten times or more. The gene calls are TRBV6-2 or TRBV6-3 and TRBJ2-2; D is unresolved. Germline V gene lookup returns CDR1 MNHEY and CDR2 SVGEGT. The CDR3 is 14 amino acids. Deletions cut 5 bases from V and 1 base from J, with 8 bases between. CDR3 residues: CASSLRRNTGELFF. In DNA form, the CDR3 reads TGTGCCAGCAGTCTCAGGAGGAACACCGGGGAGCTGTTTTTT.

In this sample, this clonotype turned up many times. The chain uses TRBV18 and TRBJ2-7; D remains unclear. V lost 0 bases, J lost 2 bases, and 14 bases lay in between. The CDR3 spans 16 residues. Germline V gives CDR1 KGHSH, CDR2 LQKENI. CDR3 protein: CASSPPKATAPYEQYF. CDR3 coding DNA: TGTGCCAGCTCACCACCGAAGGCGACCGCCCCCTACGAGCAGTACTTC.

This clonotype appeared many times. The J gene is TRBJ1-1, the V gene TRBV7-2; 8 bases fit TRBD1. This CDR3 has 14 amino acids. V was clipped by 3 bases and J by 5 bases; unmatched bases: 5. Germline V gives CDR1 SGHTA, CDR2 FQGNSA. CDR3 sequence reads: CASSFDRGETEAFF. Here the CDR3 DNA reads TGTGCCAGCAGCTTCGACAGGGGAGAAACTGAAGCTTTCTTT. Complete variable domain (other parts from reference TRBV7-2 and TRBJ1-1): GAGVSQSPSNKVTEKGKDVELRCDPISGHTALYWYRQSLGQGLEFLIYFQGNSAPDKSGLPSDRFSAERTGGSVSTLTIQRTQQEDSAVYLCASSFDRGETEAFFGQGTRLTVV.

The J gene is TRBJ1-1, the V gene TRBV20-1; no definite D call. Trimming shortened V by 8 bases and J by 4 bases, and 17 bases separated the two germline ends. The CDR3 covers 13 residues. The germline V gene encodes CDR1 DFQATT and CDR2 SNEGSKA (reference sequence). CDR3 sequence reads: CSNSRLGSTEAFF. DNA of the CDR3: TGCAGTAATTCCAGGTTGGGATCCACTGAAGCTTTCTTT.

This clonotype was counted ten times or more. The chain is built from TRBV12-3 or TRBV12-4 and TRBJ2-2, with 12 bases lining up with TRBD2. V lost 6 bases to trimming and J lost 6 bases; unmatched junction nucleotides: 11. The CDR3 runs to 17 residues. The CDR3: CASRQGLAGFGAGELFF. DNA of the CDR3: TGTGCCAGCAGGCAGGGACTAGCGGGCTTCGGGGCCGGGGAGCTGTTTTTT.

This clonotype was seen only a few times. J is TRBJ2-2 and V is TRBV21-1; TRBD1, as called in the table, went unchecked against the DNA. TRBV21-1 represents a pseudogene. This CDR3 spans 13 amino acids. The DNA of the CDR3 is TGTGCCAGCAGAAGACAGGGCGCCGGGGAGCTGTTTTTT. It translates to CASRRQGAGELFF.

This clonotype was recorded at least ten times. The rearrangement uses TRBV7-6 and TRBJ2-7, with D tentatively TRBD2 (6 bases). Looked up from germline, CDR1 is SGHVS and CDR2 is FNYEAQ. This CDR3 has 13 residues. V was pared by 4 bases and J by 2 bases, with 9 bases between. This CDR3 is CASSSAGTYEQYF. DNA for the CDR3: TGTGCCAGCAGCTCTGCGGGGACCTACGAGCAGTACTTC.

In its sample, this clonotype was seen a few times. The chain links TRBV11-2 to TRBJ2-3; D possibly corresponds to TRBD2 (6 bases). V was trimmed by 5 bases and J by 6 bases, leaving 15 bases between them. Germline CDR1 and CDR2: SGHAT and FQNNGV. The CDR3 sequence is 14 residues long. CDR3 coding DNA: TGTGCCAGCAGCGGGCGACTAGTCCCGGATACGCAGTATTTT. Encoded protein: CASSGRLVPDTQYF.

By share, this clonotype ranks as medium-sized (0.01 to 0.1%). This chain links TRBV18 with TRBJ1-1; D not resolved. The CDR3 has 11 amino acids. CDR1 and CDR2 from the germline V gene are KGHSH and LQKENI. The ends were cut back, 3 bases at V and 9 bases at J, with 8 bases in the middle. DNA of the CDR3: TGTGCCAGCTCACCCTCCGGGAAAGCTTTCTTT. It specifies CASSPSGKAFF.

V usage is TRBV7-3 and J usage is TRBJ2-3, with D unclear. The germline V gene encodes CDR1 SGHTA and CDR2 FQGTGA. The CDR3 runs to 16 residues. The germline V and J ends were trimmed by 1 base and 0 bases, with 11 bases remaining between them. This CDR3 is CASSLRGPVSTDTQYF. In DNA form, the CDR3 reads TGTGCCAGCAGCTTAAGGGGTCCTGTCAGCACAGATACGCAGTATTTT.

This rearrangement joins TRBV5-5 to TRBJ2-3; the match to TRBD2 covers 7 bases. Per germline, CDR1 SGHKS and CDR2 YYEKEE (reference sequence). V gave up 2 bases and J gave up 2 bases; unmatched junction bases: 8. The CDR3 extends over 16 amino acids. This CDR3 is CASSLLSSGVTDTQYF. The CDR3 nucleotides read TGTGCCAGCAGCTTACTATCTAGCGGAGTCACAGATACGCAGTATTTT.

This rearrangement joins TRBV7-2 to TRBJ2-2; TRBD2 aligns across 9 bases. The trim removed 5 bases at V and 5 bases at J, leaving 6 bases unmatched. Germline loops: CDR1 SGHTA, CDR2 FQGNSA. The CDR3 has 15 amino acids. CDR3: CASSQLAGRTGELFF. CDR3 bases: TGTGCCAGCAGCCAACTAGCGGGTCGGACCGGGGAGCTGTTTTTT. Together with reference TRBV7-2 and TRBJ2-2, the CDR3 gives the full variable domain: GAGVSQSPSNKVTEKGKDVELRCDPISGHTALYWYRQSLGQGLEFLIYFQGNSAPDKSGLPSDRFSAERTGGSVSTLTIQRTQQEDSAVYLCASSQLAGRTGELFFGEGSRLTVL.

This clonotype was counted only a few times. The rearrangement joins TRBV12-3 or TRBV12-4 to TRBJ2-1, with a tentative D call TRBD2 (6 bases). The CDR3 is 14 residues long. Deletions cut 6 bases from V and 2 bases from J, with 11 bases between. The CDR3 region has the DNA TGTGCCAGCAGCAAACTAGCCACCTACAATGAGCAGTTCTTC. Translating it yields CASSKLATYNEQFF.

In this sample, this clonotype turned up a few times. CDR3 region: CASSPHRAQGAIEAFF. CDR3 coding DNA: TGTGCCAGCAGCCCTCACCGCGCCCAGGGGGCTATTGAAGCTTTCTTT. The V call is TRBV7-2, the J call TRBJ1-1; TRBD1 aligns across 8 bases. CDR3 size: 16 residues. The J segment lost 7 bases and the V segment lost 5 bases, leaving 15 bases of the junction unmatched. The germline V gene encodes CDR1 SGHTA and CDR2 FQGNSA.

Turning to this clonotype: A much larger clone differs from this one at a single base, so this may be a read error. The V gene is TRBV7-2, the J gene TRBJ2-7; no firm D call. CDR3 length equals 12 residues. Trimming left V 2 bases short and J 8 bases short, with 10 bases between. Per germline, CDR1 SGHTA and CDR2 FQGNSA. CDR3 DNA sequence: TGTGCCAGCAGCTTATCGAGGTCCCAGCAGTACTTC. Translated, it gives CASSLSRSQQYF.

The rearrangement links TRBV11-2 to TRBJ2-5; 7 bases are a match to TRBD1. Per germline, CDR1 SGHAT and CDR2 FQNNGV. V lost 2 bases, J lost 7 bases, and 19 bases stayed unmatched. This CDR3 is built from 18 residues. The CDR3 is CASSLSVARGGVLSTQYF. The CDR3 coding sequence is TGTGCCAGCAGCTTAAGTGTGGCTAGAGGGGGCGTCTTATCGACCCAGTACTTC. Filled out from reference TRBV11-2 and TRBJ2-5, the complete variable domain reads EAGVAQSPRYKIIEKRQSVAFWCNPISGHATLYWYQQILGQGPKLLIQFQNNGVVDDSQLPKDRFSAERLKGVDSTLKIQPAKLEDSAVYLCASSLSVARGGVLSTQYFGPGTRLLVL.

The table lists this clonotype with many counts. This chain uses TRBV20-1 with TRBJ2-1; D gene uncertain. The germline V gene has CDR1 DFQATT and CDR2 SNEGSKA (reference sequence). Between the trimmed V and J ends, which lost 5 bases and 0 bases, there was a span of 8 bases. The CDR3 sequence is 13 residues long. CDR3 nucleotide sequence: TGCAGTGCTGCGACCTTCTCCTACAATGAGCAGTTCTTC. As protein: CSAATFSYNEQFF.

The genes are TRBV29-1 and TRBJ2-1; D is unclear. The CDR3 is 10 amino acids. Germline CDR1 SQVTM, CDR2 ANQGSEA. V lost 7 bases to trimming and J lost 4 bases, with 5 bases between them. Here the CDR3 reads CSATYNEQFF. The CDR3 nucleotides read TGCAGCGCGACTTACAATGAGCAGTTCTTC.

This clonotype was observed a few times. The chain has TRBV7-2 and TRBJ1-6, with D tentatively TRBD1 (6 bases). Trimming left V 2 bases short and J 0 bases short, with 11 bases between. This CDR3 region has 17 residues. Germline CDR1 SGHTA, CDR2 FQGNSA. The CDR3 reads CASSLRGESSYNSPLHF. In DNA form, the CDR3 reads TGTGCCAGCAGCTTAAGGGGGGAAAGCTCCTATAATTCACCCCTCCACTTT.

This clonotype was recorded at least ten times. This chain uses TRBV20-1 with TRBJ2-2; D gene unclear. V was cut by 7 bases and J by 6 bases, with 12 bases left in between. The V gene's germline CDR1 is DFQATT and CDR2 SNEGSKA (reference sequence). The CDR3 length is 12 residues. In nucleotides, the CDR3 is TGCAGTGTCAGGCAGGTCGCCGGGGAGCTGTTTTTT. This encodes CSVRQVAGELFF.

The rearrangement joins TRBV7-2 to TRBJ1-2, with 7 bases identical to TRBD1. Unmatched junction bases numbered 8, after V lost 3 bases and J lost 4 bases. The CDR3 contains 15 residues. From germline, CDR1 is SGHTA and CDR2 FQGNSA. CDR3 region: CASSFDRAQGYGYTF. CDR3 DNA: TGTGCCAGCAGCTTCGACAGGGCGCAAGGCTATGGCTACACCTTC.

This clonotype was observed many times. This chain connects TRBV4-1 to TRBJ2-7; 7 nucleotides line up with TRBD2. From germline, CDR1 is MGHRA and CDR2 YSYEKL. V lost 5 bases and J lost 4; bases outside the gene matches: 8. The CDR3 length is 14 residues. The CDR3 region has the DNA TGCGCCAGCAGCTTAAAAACGGGGGGTTACGAGCAGTACTTC. It encodes CASSLKTGGYEQYF.

V gene TRBV3-2 combines with J gene TRBJ2-4; the D segment call TRBD1 is taken from the table without a DNA check. TRBV3-2 is a pseudogene. CDR3 length equals 14 residues. The CDR3 loop is CASSQDGDENIQYF. CDR3 nucleotides: TGTGCCAGCAGCCAAGACGGGGACGAGAACATTCAGTACTTC.

This clonotype was seen many times. This sequence joins TRBV6-5 and TRBJ1-6; D is undetermined. V was trimmed by 2 bases and J by 9 bases, leaving 11 bases between them. Per germline, CDR1 MNHEY and CDR2 SVGAGI. The CDR3 covers 14 residues. CDR3 DNA sequence: TGTGCCAGCAGTTACCAGGTGCCGCGTTCACCCCTCCACTTT. It yields the protein CASSYQVPRSPLHF.

This clonotype was counted many times. This chain links TRBV6-5 with TRBJ2-5, with TRBD2 matching over 12 bases. Trimming took 8 bases from V and 4 from J; bases not matched to a gene: 14. Per germline, CDR1 MNHEY and CDR2 SVGAGI. The CDR3 has 17 amino acids. In nucleotides, the CDR3 is TGTGCCAGCGGGCCGCTAGCGGGAGGGCCGATGGGAGAGACCCAGTACTTC. Amino acids: CASGPLAGGPMGETQYF.